What follows are 28 T cell receptor beta chains derived from one specimen sequenced in a study of blood T cell repertoires in COVID-19. TCRdb's table, derived via immunoSEQ multiplex PCR, lists solely in-frame clones and lacks some. This repertoire shows around 110,000 clones, approximately 85% found once; its top ten account for 7.9%. The source material was peripheral blood. The receptors stem from a man between 65 and 80 years old with acute or convalescent COVID-19.

The J gene is TRBJ2-1, the V gene TRBV28; 7 bases are shared with TRBD2. Per the germline V gene, CDR1 is MDHEN and CDR2 is SYDVKM. CDR3 length equals 14 residues. V shed 10 bases and J 0 bases; nucleotides not matched to a gene: 6. The CDR3 region is CATKSGDSYNEQFF. For the CDR3, the DNA is TGTGCCACCAAAAGCGGGGACTCCTACAATGAGCAGTTCTTC.

The CDR3 protein is CASSYTGQGASHEQFF. In DNA, the CDR3 is TGTGCCAGCAGTTACACAGGACAGGGGGCAAGTCATGAGCAGTTCTTC. The chain uses TRBV6-5 and TRBJ2-1, with 11 bases that match TRBD1. CDR3 length equals 16 residues. V lost 2 bases to trimming and J lost 8 bases; unmatched junction nucleotides: 8. Germline V gives CDR1 MNHEY, CDR2 SVGAGI.

Note on this clone: The junction departs from the called germline gene at one end, perhaps through a read error. The chain uses TRBV11-2 and TRBJ1-3, with D unresolved. The CDR3 sequence is 19 residues long. Germline V gene data show CDR1 as SGHAT and CDR2 as FQNNGV. The CDR3 protein is CASTLVLGSLRLSGNTIYF. CDR3 nucleotides: TGTGCCAGCACCTTAGTTCTGGGCTCTCTCCGCCTGTCCGGAAACACCATATATTTT.

The table lists this clone with a few counts. The CDR3 DNA reads as TGTGCCAGCAGCAACCAGGGTTCCGAGCAGTACTTC. This sequence encodes CASSNQGSEQYF. The chain has TRBV6-5 and TRBJ2-7; tentative D call: TRBD1 (5 bases). From germline, CDR1 is MNHEY and CDR2 SVGAGI. The CDR3 is 12 amino acids. V lost 6 bases, J lost 6 bases, and 12 bases lay in between.

V and J are TRBV9 and TRBJ1-1; 12 nucleotides agree with TRBD1. In germline, CDR1 is SGDLS, CDR2 YYNGEE. V gave up 3 bases and J gave up 0 bases; unmatched junction bases: 12. The CDR3 consists of 19 residues. The CDR3 nucleotides are TGTGCCAGCAGCGCGATCCGGGACAGGGGGCCTAGGGTGAACACTGAAGCTTTCTTT. It is translated as CASSAIRDRGPRVNTEAFF. The whole variable domain, filled in from reference TRBV9 and TRBJ1-1, reads DSGVTQTPKHLITATGQRVTLRCSPRSGDLSVYWYQQSLDQGLQFLIQYYNGEERAKGNILERFSAQQFPDLHSELNLSSLELGDSALYFCASSAIRDRGPRVNTEAFFGQGTRLTVV.

V gene TRBV5-1 combines with J gene TRBJ2-7; the D gene is possibly TRBD1 (6 bases). V lost 5 bases, J lost 4 bases, and 25 bases lay in between. Per germline, CDR1 SGHRS and CDR2 YFSETQ. The CDR3 consists of 17 residues. The CDR3 DNA sequence: TGCGCCAGCAGGGTCACGTACAGGGCTTTCGCTGCTTACGAGCAGTACTTC. Amino acid sequence: CASRVTYRAFAAYEQYF.

The rearrangement joins TRBV18 to TRBJ1-5; TRBD1 agrees at 11 bases. The V and J ends lost 3 bases and 7 bases, in that order; junction bases with no gene match: 5. Germline values: CDR1 KGHSH, CDR2 LQKENI. The CDR3 is 15 amino acids. Here the CDR3 DNA reads TGTGCCAGCTCACCCGGACAGGGGGCCGGGCAGCCCCAGCATTTT. Protein: CASSPGQGAGQPQHF.

The rearrangement joins TRBV3-1 (or the pseudogene TRBV3-2) to TRBJ1-2; a possible D gene is TRBD1 (6 bases). Germline CDR1 reads LGHDT; CDR2 reads YNNKEL (reference sequence). The CDR3 extends over 20 amino acids. Trimming removed 0 bases from V and 1 base from J, with 24 bases in between. The CDR3 nucleotides read TGTGCCAGCAGCCAAGATGGGTGGGAGGGGGTTAGCGGGCGTAACTATGGCTACACCTTC. Translating gives CASSQDGWEGVSGRNYGYTF.

The V gene is TRBV6-5, the J gene TRBJ2-6; tentatively, D is TRBD1 (5 bases). The CDR3 extends over 16 amino acids. The V gene lost 0 bases and the J gene lost 0 bases, with 6 bases spanning the gap. Per germline, CDR1 MNHEY and CDR2 SVGAGI. In DNA form, the CDR3 reads TGTGCCAGCAGTTACTCGACAGCCTCTGGGGCCAACGTCCTGACTTTC. The encoded protein is CASSYSTASGANVLTF.

This chain uses TRBV30 with TRBJ2-2; D perhaps matches TRBD1 (5 bases). V was trimmed by 2 bases and J by 1 base, leaving 11 bases between them. CDR3 length equals 15 residues. The germline V gene has CDR1 GTSNPN and CDR2 SVGIG (reference sequence). The CDR3 DNA reads TGTGCCTGGAGTCACAGGTTTTGGAACACCGGGGAGCTGTTTTTT. Its protein product is CAWSHRFWNTGELFF.

This clone was seen a single time. The chain has TRBV9 and TRBJ1-1; 9 bases agree with TRBD1. The J segment lost 0 bases and the V segment lost 4 bases, leaving 4 bases of the junction unmatched. Germline V gives CDR1 SGDLS, CDR2 YYNGEE. The CDR3 consists of 15 residues. The CDR3 reads CASSPGQGMNTEAFF. DNA of the CDR3: TGTGCCAGCAGCCCCGGACAGGGGATGAACACTGAAGCTTTCTTT.

This clone was observed a single time. This chain uses TRBV19 with TRBJ1-1; 10 nucleotides line up with TRBD1. V shed 6 bases, J shed 4 bases, and the junction held 2 bases outside the gene matches. The CDR3 contains 13 residues. The germline V gene has CDR1 LNHDA and CDR2 SQIVND (reference sequence). CDR3 sequence (DNA): TGTGCCAGTAGCTGGACAGGGGGCACTGAAGCTTTCTTT. Its translation: CASSWTGGTEAFF.

This clone was observed once. This rearrangement joins TRBV9 to TRBJ2-3; 10 nucleotides agree with TRBD2. Germline-derived CDR1 and CDR2 are SGDLS and YYNGEE. With 3 bases clipped from V and 1 base from J, the junction kept 5 bases outside the gene matches. The CDR3 covers 16 residues. DNA for the CDR3: TGTGCCAGCAGCGCTTTCCTAGCGGGGGGCACAGATACGCAGTATTTT. Translation gives CASSAFLAGGTDTQYF.

The chain combines TRBV28 with TRBJ1-2; 7 nucleotides align to TRBD1. This CDR3 has 13 residues. J lost 6 bases, V lost 7 bases, and 8 bases had no gene match. Germline CDR1 is MDHEN and CDR2 is SYDVKM. CDR3 in amino acids: CASTLLQGNGYTF. In DNA form, the CDR3 reads TGTGCCAGCACTCTACTACAGGGGAATGGCTACACCTTC.

There are a few counts of this clone. This sequence joins TRBV9 and TRBJ1-5; 9 positions agree with TRBD1. From germline, CDR1 is SGDLS and CDR2 YYNGEE. CDR3 length: 18 residues. Trimming removed 2 bases from V and 3 bases from J; junction bases left unmatched: 12. CDR3 nucleotides: TGTGCCAGCAGCGTGGGACAGGGTTTTTTACGGGACAATCAGCCCCAGCATTTT. As protein: CASSVGQGFLRDNQPQHF.

The rearrangement uses TRBV28 and TRBJ2-2, with D hard to call. This CDR3 has 12 amino acids. Germline CDR1 MDHEN, CDR2 SYDVKM. The V gene lost 6 bases and the J gene lost 4 bases, with 6 bases spanning the gap. CDR3 nucleotides: TGTGCCAGCAGCTGGCTCACCGGGGAGCTGTTTTTT. It specifies CASSWLTGELFF.

The chain links TRBV9 to TRBJ1-2; 8 bases agree with TRBD1. V lost 3 bases and J lost 6; bases outside the gene matches: 13. Germline V CDR1 and CDR2: SGDLS, YYNGEE. The CDR3 runs 16 residues. CDR3 nucleotides: TGTGCCAGCAGCGCCCAAATACGGACAGGGTTGGATGGCTACACCTTC. It yields the protein CASSAQIRTGLDGYTF.

This clone was observed a single time. The CDR3 nucleotides are TGTGCCGGCAACAGGGAGATGAACACTGAAGCTTTCTTT. Its protein product is CAGNREMNTEAFF. The rearrangement uses TRBV2 and TRBJ1-1, with TRBD1 as a possible D gene (6 bases). This CDR3 has 13 residues. Germline-derived CDR1 and CDR2 are SNHLY and FYNNEI. Trimming shortened V by 11 bases and J by 0 bases, and 13 bases separated the two germline ends.

The chain has TRBV9 and TRBJ2-3; D might be TRBD2 (6 bases). V gave up 2 bases and J gave up 1 base, with 11 bases separating them. This CDR3 has 15 amino acids. Germline V gene sequence: CDR1 SGDLS, CDR2 YYNGEE. This chain's CDR3 is CASSVPPSGTDTQYF. CDR3 sequence (DNA): TGTGCCAGCAGCGTTCCGCCTAGCGGCACAGATACGCAGTATTTT.

The chain links TRBV6-5 to TRBJ2-7; D possibly corresponds to TRBD2 (5 bases). The CDR3 is made up of 13 amino acids. Germline assignment: CDR1 MNHEY and CDR2 SVGAGI. The V end lost 5 bases, the J end lost 3 bases, and 11 bases lay between the germline ends. For the CDR3, the DNA is TGTGCCAGCAGTCCAGAGGGTTACTACGAGCAGTACTTC. Its translation is CASSPEGYYEQYF.

This clone appeared once. The chain combines TRBV12-3 or TRBV12-4 with TRBJ2-1; 8 bases match TRBD2. V lost 5 bases and J lost 15; bases outside the gene matches: 12. CDR3 length equals 13 residues. The DNA of the CDR3 is TGTGCCAGCAGTCTCCCCGAAGCGGGAGTTACGTTCTTC. This translates into CASSLPEAGVTFF.

This clone was seen a single time. The V gene is TRBV5-6, the J gene TRBJ1-5, with 7 bases that match TRBD1. The CDR3 is 13 amino acids. V shed 3 bases, J shed 6 bases, and the junction held 3 bases outside the gene matches. The V gene's germline CDR1 is SGHDT and CDR2 YYEEEE. DNA for the CDR3: TGTGCCAGCAGCTCACAGGGGAGTCAGCCCCAGCATTTT. Protein product: CASSSQGSQPQHF.

The genes are TRBV7-9 and TRBJ1-1; D is perhaps TRBD1 (5 bases). The CDR3 is 13 residues long. Germline loops: CDR1 SEHNR, CDR2 FQNEAQ (reference sequence). Trimming pared 1 base from V and 4 bases from J, leaving 7 bases between. The CDR3, as DNA: TGTGCCAGCAGCTTAGGGGGGGTCACTGAAGCTTTCTTT. Amino acids: CASSLGGVTEAFF.

A note on this clone: The junction shows a germline mismatch at one end, possibly a read error. The genes are TRBV2 and TRBJ1-5, with TRBD1 as a possible D gene (6 bases). Germline-derived CDR1 and CDR2 are SNHLY and FYNNEI. The CDR3 spans 15 residues. The CDR3 sequence is CATQKQGGSNQPQHF. Written as DNA, the CDR3 is TGTGCCACCCAGAAACAGGGCGGGAGCAATCAGCCTCAGCATTTT. Full variable domain (outside the CDR3, taken from reference TRBV2 and TRBJ1-5): EPEVTQTPSHQVTQMGQEVILRCVPISNHLYFYWYRQILGQKVEFLVSFYNNEISEKSEIFDDQFSVERPDGSNFTLKIRSTKLEDSAMYFCATQKQGGSNQPQHFGDGTRLSIL.

This sequence joins TRBV27 and TRBJ2-3; 13 positions agree with TRBD2. The V segment lost 6 bases and the J segment 4 bases; nucleotides outside the gene matches: 10. Germline CDR1 and CDR2: MNHEY and SMNVEV (reference sequence). This CDR3 has 17 amino acids. The CDR3 region is CASSSLKTSGGSDTQYF. The CDR3 DNA follows: TGTGCCAGCAGCAGTCTTAAGACTAGCGGGGGGTCAGATACGCAGTATTTT.

This chain joins TRBV28 and TRBJ2-7; possible D gene TRBD1, 5 bases. The CDR3 has 12 residues. V was shortened by 6 bases and J by 4 bases, with 10 bases between the two germline ends. Per germline, CDR1 MDHEN and CDR2 SYDVKM. CDR3 sequence: CASRKGSYEQYF. For the CDR3, the DNA is TGTGCCAGCAGAAAGGGGTCGTACGAGCAGTACTTC.

The V and J genes are TRBV29-1 and TRBJ1-5; possibly TRBD1 for D (6 bases). With 4 bases removed from V and 5 bases from J, the gap between germline ends came to 12 bases. Germline CDR1 is SQVTM and CDR2 is ANQGSEA. The CDR3 contains 13 residues. The DNA for the CDR3 is TGCAGCGTTGGACAGGAACTTTATCAGCCCCAGCATTTT. Protein product: CSVGQELYQPQHF.

CDR3 residues: CASSRQGSISYNSPLHF. The DNA for the CDR3 is TGTGCCAGCTCACGGCAGGGGTCCATCTCCTATAATTCACCCCTCCACTTT. V gene TRBV18 combines with J gene TRBJ1-6; possibly TRBD1 for D (6 bases). V lost 4 bases to trimming and J lost 0 bases, with 13 bases between them. The CDR3 consists of 17 residues. Germline CDR1 reads KGHSH; CDR2 reads LQKENI.